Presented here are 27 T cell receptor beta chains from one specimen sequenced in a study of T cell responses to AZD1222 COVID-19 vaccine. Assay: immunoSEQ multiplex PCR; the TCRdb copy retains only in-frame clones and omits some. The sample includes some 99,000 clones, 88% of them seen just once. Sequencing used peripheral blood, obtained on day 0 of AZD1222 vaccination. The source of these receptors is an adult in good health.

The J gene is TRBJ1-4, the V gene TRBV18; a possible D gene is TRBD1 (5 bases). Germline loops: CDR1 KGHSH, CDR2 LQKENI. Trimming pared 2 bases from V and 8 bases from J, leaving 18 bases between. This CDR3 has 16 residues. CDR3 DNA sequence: TGTGCCAGCTCACCATCCGTTGGGACGAGGGGAGAAAAACTGTTTTTT. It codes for CASSPSVGTRGEKLFF.

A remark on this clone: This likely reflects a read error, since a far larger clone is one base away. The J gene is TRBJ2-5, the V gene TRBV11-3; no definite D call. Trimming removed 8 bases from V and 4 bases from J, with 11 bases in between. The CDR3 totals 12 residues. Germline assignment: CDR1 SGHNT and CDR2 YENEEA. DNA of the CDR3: TGTGCCAGCGATACTTGGGCAGAGACCCAGTACTTC. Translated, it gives CASDTWAETQYF.

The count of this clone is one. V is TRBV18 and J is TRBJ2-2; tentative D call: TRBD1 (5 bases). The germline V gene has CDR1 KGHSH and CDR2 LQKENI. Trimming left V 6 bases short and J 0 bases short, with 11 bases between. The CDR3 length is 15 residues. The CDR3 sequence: CASSPDRANTGELFF. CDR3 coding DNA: TGTGCCAGCTCCCCTGACAGAGCGAACACCGGGGAGCTGTTTTTT.

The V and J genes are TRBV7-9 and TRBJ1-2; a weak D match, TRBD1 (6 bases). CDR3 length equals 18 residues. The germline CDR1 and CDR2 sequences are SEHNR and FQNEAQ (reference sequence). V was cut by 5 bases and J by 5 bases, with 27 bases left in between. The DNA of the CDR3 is TGTGCCAGCAGCCCTACCCTATCTGGACAGAGGATCAGATATGGCTACACCTTC. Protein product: CASSPTLSGQRIRYGYTF.

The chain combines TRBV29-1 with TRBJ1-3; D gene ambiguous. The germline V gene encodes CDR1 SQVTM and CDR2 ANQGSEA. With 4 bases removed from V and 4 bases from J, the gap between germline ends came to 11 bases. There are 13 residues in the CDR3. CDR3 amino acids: CSVGHSTGNTIYF. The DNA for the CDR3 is TGCAGCGTTGGTCACAGCACAGGAAACACCATATATTTT. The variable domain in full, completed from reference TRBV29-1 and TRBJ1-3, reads SAVISQKPSRDICQRGTSLTIQCQVDSQVTMMFWYRQQPGQSLTLIATANQGSEATYESGFVIDKFPISRPNLTFSTLTVSNMSPEDSSIYLCSVGHSTGNTIYFGEGSWLTVV.

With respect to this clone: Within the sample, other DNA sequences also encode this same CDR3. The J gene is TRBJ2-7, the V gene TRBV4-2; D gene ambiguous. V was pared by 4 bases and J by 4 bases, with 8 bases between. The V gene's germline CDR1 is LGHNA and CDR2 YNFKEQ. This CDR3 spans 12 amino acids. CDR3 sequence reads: CASSRTPYEQYF. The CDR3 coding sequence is TGTGCCAGCAGCCGGACCCCATACGAGCAGTACTTC.

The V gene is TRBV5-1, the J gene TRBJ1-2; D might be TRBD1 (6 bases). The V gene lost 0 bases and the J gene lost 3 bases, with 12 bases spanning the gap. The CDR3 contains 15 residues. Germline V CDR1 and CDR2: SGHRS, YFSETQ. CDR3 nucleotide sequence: TGCGCCAGCAGCTTGGACGGGGGGGCTTACTATGGCTACACCTTC. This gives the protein CASSLDGGAYYGYTF. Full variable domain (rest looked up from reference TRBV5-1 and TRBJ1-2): KAGVTQTPRYLIKTRGQQVTLSCSPISGHRSVSWYQQTPGQGLQFLFEYFSETQRNKGNFPGRFSGRQFSNSRSEMNVSTLELGDSALYLCASSLDGGAYYGYTFGSGTRLTVV.

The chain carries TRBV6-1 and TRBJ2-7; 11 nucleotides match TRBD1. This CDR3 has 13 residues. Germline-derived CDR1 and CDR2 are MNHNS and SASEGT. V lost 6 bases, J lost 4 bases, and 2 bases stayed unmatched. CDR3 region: CASRRDRGYEQYV. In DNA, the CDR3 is TGTGCCAGCAGGCGGGACAGGGGGTACGAGCAGTACGTC.

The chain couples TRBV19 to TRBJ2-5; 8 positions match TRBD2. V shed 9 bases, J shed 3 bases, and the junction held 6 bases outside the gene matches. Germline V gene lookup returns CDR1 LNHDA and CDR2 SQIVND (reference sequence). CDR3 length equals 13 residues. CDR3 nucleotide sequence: TGTGCCAGGGTCGATAGCGGGGAAGAGACCCAGTACTTC. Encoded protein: CARVDSGEETQYF. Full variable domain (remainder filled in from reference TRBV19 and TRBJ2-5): DGGITQSPKYLFRKEGQNVTLSCEQNLNHDAMYWYRQDPGQGLRLIYYSQIVNDFQKGDIAEGYSVSREKKESFPLTVTSAQKNPTAFYLCARVDSGEETQYFGPGTRLLVL.

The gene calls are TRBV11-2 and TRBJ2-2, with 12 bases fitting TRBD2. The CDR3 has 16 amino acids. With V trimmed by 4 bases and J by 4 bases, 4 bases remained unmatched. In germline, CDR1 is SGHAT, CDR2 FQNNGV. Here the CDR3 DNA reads TGTGCCAGCAGCTCCCTAGCGGGAGGGCCCACCGGGGAGCTGTTTTTT. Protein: CASSSLAGGPTGELFF.

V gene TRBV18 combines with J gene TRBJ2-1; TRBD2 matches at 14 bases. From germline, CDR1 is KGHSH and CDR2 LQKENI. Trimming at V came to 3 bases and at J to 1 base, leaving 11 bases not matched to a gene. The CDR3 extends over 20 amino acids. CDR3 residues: CASSPQATSGRAGSYNEQFF. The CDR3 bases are TGTGCCAGCTCACCTCAAGCGACTAGCGGGAGGGCCGGGTCCTACAATGAGCAGTTCTTC.

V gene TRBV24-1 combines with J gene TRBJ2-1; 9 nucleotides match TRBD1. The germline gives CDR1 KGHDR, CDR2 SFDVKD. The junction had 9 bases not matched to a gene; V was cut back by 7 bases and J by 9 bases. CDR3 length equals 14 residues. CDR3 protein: CATSPGTGTREQFF. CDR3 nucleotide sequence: TGTGCCACCAGCCCCGGGACAGGGACCCGTGAGCAGTTCTTC.

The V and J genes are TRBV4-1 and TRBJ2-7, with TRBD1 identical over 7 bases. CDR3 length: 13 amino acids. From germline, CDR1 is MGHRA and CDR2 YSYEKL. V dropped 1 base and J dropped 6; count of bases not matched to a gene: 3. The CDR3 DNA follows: TGCGCCAGCAGCCAAGGGGCAGGGGGCGAGCAGTACTTC. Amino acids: CASSQGAGGEQYF.

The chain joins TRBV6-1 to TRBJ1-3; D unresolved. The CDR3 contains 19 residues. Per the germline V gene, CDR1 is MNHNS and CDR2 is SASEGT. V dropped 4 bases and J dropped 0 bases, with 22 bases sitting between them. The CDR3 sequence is CASSALSRSWVLSGNTIYF. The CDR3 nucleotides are TGTGCCAGCAGTGCCCTGAGCCGTTCCTGGGTCCTCTCTGGAAACACCATATATTTT.

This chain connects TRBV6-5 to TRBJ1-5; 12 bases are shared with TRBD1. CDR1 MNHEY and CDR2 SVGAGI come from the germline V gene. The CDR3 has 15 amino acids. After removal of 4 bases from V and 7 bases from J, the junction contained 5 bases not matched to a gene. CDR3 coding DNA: TGTGCCAGCAGTTCCGGGACAGGGGGCTGGCAGCCCCAGCATTTT. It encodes CASSSGTGGWQPQHF.

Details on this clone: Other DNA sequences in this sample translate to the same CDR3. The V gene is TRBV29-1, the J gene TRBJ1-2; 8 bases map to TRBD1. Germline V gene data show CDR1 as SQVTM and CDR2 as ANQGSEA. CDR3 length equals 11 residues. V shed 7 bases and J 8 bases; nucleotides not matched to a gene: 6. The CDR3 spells CSAGQGGGYTF. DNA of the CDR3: TGCAGCGCTGGACAGGGTGGAGGCTACACCTTC. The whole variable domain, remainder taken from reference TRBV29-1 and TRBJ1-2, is SAVISQKPSRDICQRGTSLTIQCQVDSQVTMMFWYRQQPGQSLTLIATANQGSEATYESGFVIDKFPISRPNLTFSTLTVSNMSPEDSSIYLCSAGQGGGYTFGSGTRLTVV.

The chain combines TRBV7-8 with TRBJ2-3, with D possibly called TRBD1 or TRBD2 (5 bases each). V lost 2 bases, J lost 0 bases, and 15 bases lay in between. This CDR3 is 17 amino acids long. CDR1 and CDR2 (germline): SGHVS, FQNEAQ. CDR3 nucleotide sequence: TGTGCCAGCAGCTTAACGTGGGGGACGGCGAGCACAGATACGCAGTATTTT. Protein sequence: CASSLTWGTASTDTQYF.

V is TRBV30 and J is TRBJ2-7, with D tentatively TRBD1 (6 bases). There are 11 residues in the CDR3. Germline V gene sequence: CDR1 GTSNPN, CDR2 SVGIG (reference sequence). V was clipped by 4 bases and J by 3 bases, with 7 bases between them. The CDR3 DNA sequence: TGTGCCTGGACAGGGGACTACGAGCAGTACTTC. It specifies CAWTGDYEQYF.

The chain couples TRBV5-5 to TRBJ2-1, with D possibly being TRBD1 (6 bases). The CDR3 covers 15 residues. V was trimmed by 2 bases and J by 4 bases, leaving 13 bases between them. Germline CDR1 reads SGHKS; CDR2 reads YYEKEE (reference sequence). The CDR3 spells CASSLDTTGYNEQFF. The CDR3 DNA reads TGTGCCAGCAGCTTAGATACTACAGGGTACAATGAGCAGTTCTTC. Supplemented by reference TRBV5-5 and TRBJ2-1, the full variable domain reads DAGVTQSPTHLIKTRGQQVTLRCSPISGHKSVSWYQQVLGQGPQFIFQYYEKEERGRGNFPDRFSARQFPNYSSELNVNALLLGDSALYLCASSLDTTGYNEQFFGPGTRLTVL.

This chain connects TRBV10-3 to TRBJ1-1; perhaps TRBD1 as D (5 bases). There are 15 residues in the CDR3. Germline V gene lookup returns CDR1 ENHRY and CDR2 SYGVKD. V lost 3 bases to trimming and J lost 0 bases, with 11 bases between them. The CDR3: CAISDRVNMNTEAFF. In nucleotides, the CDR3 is TGTGCCATCAGTGACAGGGTGAACATGAACACTGAAGCTTTCTTT.

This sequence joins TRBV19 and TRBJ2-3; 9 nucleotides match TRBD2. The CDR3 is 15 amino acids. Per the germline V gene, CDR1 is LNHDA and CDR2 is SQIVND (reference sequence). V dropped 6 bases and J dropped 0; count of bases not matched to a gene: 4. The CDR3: CASSTTSGSTDTQYF. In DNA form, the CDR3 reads TGTGCCAGTAGCACTACTAGCGGGAGCACAGATACGCAGTATTTT. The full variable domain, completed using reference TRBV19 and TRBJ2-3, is DGGITQSPKYLFRKEGQNVTLSCEQNLNHDAMYWYRQDPGQGLRLIYYSQIVNDFQKGDIAEGYSVSREKKESFPLTVTSAQKNPTAFYLCASSTTSGSTDTQYFGPGTRLTVL.

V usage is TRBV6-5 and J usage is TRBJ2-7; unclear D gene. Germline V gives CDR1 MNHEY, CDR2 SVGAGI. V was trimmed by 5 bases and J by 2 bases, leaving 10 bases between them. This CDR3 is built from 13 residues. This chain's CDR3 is CASSPTGAYEQYF. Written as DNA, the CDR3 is TGTGCCAGCAGTCCCACCGGCGCCTACGAGCAGTACTTC.

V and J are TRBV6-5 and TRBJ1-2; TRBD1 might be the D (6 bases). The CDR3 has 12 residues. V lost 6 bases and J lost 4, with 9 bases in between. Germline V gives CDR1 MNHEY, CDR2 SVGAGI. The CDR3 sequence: CASRTGLYGYTF. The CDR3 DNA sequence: TGTGCCAGCAGGACAGGCCTCTATGGCTACACCTTC.

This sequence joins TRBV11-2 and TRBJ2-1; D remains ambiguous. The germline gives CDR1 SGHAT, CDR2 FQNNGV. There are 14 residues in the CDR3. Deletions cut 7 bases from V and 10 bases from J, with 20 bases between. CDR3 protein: CASTPRNAVGEQFF. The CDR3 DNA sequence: TGTGCCAGCACCCCACGGAACGCGGTCGGAGAGCAGTTCTTC. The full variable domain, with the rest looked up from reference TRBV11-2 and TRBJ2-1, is EAGVAQSPRYKIIEKRQSVAFWCNPISGHATLYWYQQILGQGPKLLIQFQNNGVVDDSQLPKDRFSAERLKGVDSTLKIQPAKLEDSAVYLCASTPRNAVGEQFFGPGTRLTVL.

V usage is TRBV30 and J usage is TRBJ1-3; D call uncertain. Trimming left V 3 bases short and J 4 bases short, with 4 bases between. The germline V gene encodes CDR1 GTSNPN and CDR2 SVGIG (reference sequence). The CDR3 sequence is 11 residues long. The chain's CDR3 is CAWRTGNTIYF. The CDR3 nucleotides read TGTGCCTGGAGAACAGGAAACACCATATATTTT.

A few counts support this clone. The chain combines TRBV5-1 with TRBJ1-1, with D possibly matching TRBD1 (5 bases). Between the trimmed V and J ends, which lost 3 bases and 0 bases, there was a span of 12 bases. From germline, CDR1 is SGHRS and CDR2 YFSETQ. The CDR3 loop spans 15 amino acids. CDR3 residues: CASSYSGTVNTEAFF. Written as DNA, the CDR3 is TGCGCCAGCAGCTACTCCGGGACGGTGAACACTGAAGCTTTCTTT.

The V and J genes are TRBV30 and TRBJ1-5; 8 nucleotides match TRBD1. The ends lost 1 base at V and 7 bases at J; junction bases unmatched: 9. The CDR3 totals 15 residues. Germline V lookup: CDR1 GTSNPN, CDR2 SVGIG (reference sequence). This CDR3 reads CAWSATGGLRQPQHF. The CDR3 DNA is TGTGCCTGGAGTGCTACAGGGGGTCTCAGGCAGCCCCAGCATTTT.